This is a list of T cell receptor beta chains from one sample in a study of T cell responses to AZD1222 COVID-19 vaccine. Clones were sequenced by immunoSEQ multiplex PCR, and TCRdb holds only the in-frame ones, with some missing. The repertoire holds around 87,000 clones, around 84% seen once, with roughly a tenth in the top ten. The sequences come from peripheral blood, collected on day 0 of AZD1222 vaccination. The receptors shown here come from an adult in good health. The CDR3 runs from the conserved cysteine through the conserved F or W. The order of the fields is D gene, V gene, clone size, J gene, CDR3 DNA, CDR3 protein. D genes are given only for firm matches. Size is omitted from some rows. Given values are once, few, many or a class for expanded clones.

.	TRBV12-3/TRBV12-4	.	TRBJ1-2	TGTGCCAGCAGCCAAGACAGAGACTATGGCTACACCTTC	CASSQDRDYGYTF
TRBD2	TRBV4-1	.	TRBJ2-5	TGCGCCAGCAGCCAAGCTCAGCGGGGGTACCAAGAGACCCAGTACTTC	CASSQAQRGYQETQYF
TRBD1	TRBV6-2/TRBV6-3	.	TRBJ1-6	TGTGCCAGCAGTTACCAACGAGCGGGACAGGGAGATTCACCCCTCCACTTT	CASSYQRAGQGDSPLHF
.	TRBV16	.	TRBJ2-2	TGTGCCAGCAGCCAAATGGCCGGGGAGCTGTTTTTT	CASSQMAGELFF
.	TRBV7-9	.	TRBJ1-1	TGTGCCAGCAGCTTAGTCGGGGAGAACACTGAAGCTTTCTTT	CASSLVGENTEAFF
.	TRBV6-5	once	TRBJ2-1	TGTGCCAGCAGTTGGGAGGGGGCGAACTACAATGAGCAGTTCTTC	CASSWEGANYNEQFF
TRBD1	TRBV2	.	TRBJ2-7	TGTGCCAGCCTCCTGACAGGGGGGTCCTACGAGCAGTACTTC	CASLLTGGSYEQYF
.	TRBV5-1	.	TRBJ2-1	TGCGCCAGCAGCTTGGGCCGGACTCCGACCTACAATGAGCAGTTCTTC	CASSLGRTPTYNEQFF
.	TRBV28	few	TRBJ1-3	TGTGCCAGCAGTCCGTGGGCAGGGGCCTTCTCTGGAAACACCATATATTTT	CASSPWAGAFSGNTIYF
.	TRBV19	few	TRBJ1-2	TGTGCCAGCAGGCCCCGGGGAGTGAACTATGGCTACACCTTC	CASRPRGVNYGYTF
TRBD2	TRBV7-8	.	TRBJ2-2	TGTGCCAGCAGCCCAGCGGGAGGGGTGGCCGGGGAGCTGTTTTTT	CASSPAGGVAGELFF
.	TRBV24-1	.	TRBJ2-5	TGTGCCACCAGTGAGCGAGAGGGGCTGACTCGAGAGACCCAGTACTTC	CATSEREGLTRETQYF
.	TRBV3-1/TRBV3-2	.	TRBJ2-7	TGTGCCAGCAGCCAACTACGGGCAGGGGTCTTCTCCTACGAGCAGTACTTC	CASSQLRAGVFSYEQYF
TRBD1	TRBV5-8	.	TRBJ2-2	TGTGCCAGCAGCGTGACAGGGCTGAACACCGGGGAGCTGTTTTTT	CASSVTGLNTGELFF
.	TRBV7-9	.	TRBJ2-6	TGTGCCAGCAGCTTAGAGGGACTTGGGGCCAACGTCCTGACTTTC	CASSLEGLGANVLTF
.	TRBV6-1	.	TRBJ1-4	TGTGCCAGCAGTGAGCGACAGTCCCGATCCGAACTGTTTTTT	CASSERQSRSELFF
TRBD2	TRBV18	.	TRBJ2-1	TGTGCCAGCTCGCCGGGACTAGCGGTTAGAAGCTCCTACAATGAGCAGTTCTTC	CASSPGLAVRSSYNEQFF
.	TRBV7-3	.	TRBJ1-1	TGTGCCAGCACTGAAAGGGGGGGCTACACTGAAGCTTTCTTT	CASTERGGYTEAFF
TRBD1	TRBV5-1	.	TRBJ1-2	TGCGCCAGCAGCTCCGGGACAGGGCGACACTATGGCTACACCTTC	CASSSGTGRHYGYTF
TRBD2	TRBV7-3	.	TRBJ2-7	TGTGCCAGCAGGCCCCCCACCCTTTCAGGGAGGGATAACTCCTACGAGCAGTACTTC	CASRPPTLSGRDNSYEQYF
TRBD2	TRBV9	few	TRBJ2-3	TGTGCCAGCAGCGTAGTCGGTAGCGGGAGTGGAGATACGCAGTATTTT	CASSVVGSGSGDTQYF
.	TRBV6-4	.	TRBJ1-2	TGTGCCAGCAGTGGTACAGGGTTGAATGGCTACACCTTC	CASSGTGLNGYTF
.	TRBV2	once	TRBJ1-1	TGTGCCAGCAGTGAATTATTCAGGGGCACTGAAGCTTTCTTT	CASSELFRGTEAFF
TRBD2	TRBV28	.	TRBJ2-3	TGTGCCAGCAGGAGCCCTGGGTCGGGAGGGGCAGATACGCAGTATTTT	CASRSPGSGGADTQYF
.	TRBV5-1	.	TRBJ1-1	TGCGCCAGCAGCTTGGCCAGGGACACTGAAGCTTTCTTT	CASSLARDTEAFF
TRBD1	TRBV15	.	TRBJ1-6	TGTGCCACCAGCCCCCTGGGGGGACAGGGAGGGTCACCCCTCCACTTT	CATSPLGGQGGSPLHF
TRBD1	TRBV10-3	.	TRBJ1-3	TGTGCCATCAGTGGTACAGGGGGATACACCATATATTTT	CAISGTGGYTIYF
.	TRBV19	.	TRBJ2-2	TGTGCCGCCGCGGGGCTCCGTGGCGGGGAGCTGTTTTTT	CAAAGLRGGELFF
TRBD2	TRBV7-9	.	TRBJ2-1	TGTGCCAGCAGCTTAGGTCGGGAGGGCCAGGAGTTCTTC	CASSLGREGQEFF
.	TRBV24-1	.	TRBJ1-2	TGTGCCACCATTCAATATCTTACGGCCGTTGGCTACACCTTC	CATIQYLTAVGYTF
.	TRBV19	.	TRBJ1-2	TGTGCCACAACTGACATTCGGGGATCTAACTATGGCTACACCTTC	CATTDIRGSNYGYTF
TRBD1	TRBV7-2	.	TRBJ2-7	TGTGCCAGCAGCTTAGGAGCTTGGACAGGGGTTCCCGAGCAGTACTTC	CASSLGAWTGVPEQYF
TRBD1	TRBV10-3	few	TRBJ2-7	TGTGCCATCAGCAGTAAGGGACAGGGAAGCGAGCAGTACTTC	CAISSKGQGSEQYF
.	TRBV6-6	.	TRBJ2-1	TGTGCCAGCACTTACCGGGGCTTATACAATGAGCAGTTCTTC	CASTYRGLYNEQFF
TRBD2	TRBV2	.	TRBJ2-7	TGTGCCAGCAGTGGCCGACTGAGCGGGAGGGCCCGGACCTACGAGCAGTACTTC	CASSGRLSGRARTYEQYF
.	TRBV7-2	few	TRBJ2-1	TGTGCCAGCAGCTTTGGCCGTTACAATGAGCAGTTCTTC	CASSFGRYNEQFF
.	TRBV5-1	.	TRBJ1-4	TGCGCCAGCAGCTTACTGACAGGCGAAAAACTGTTTTTT	CASSLLTGEKLFF
TRBD1	TRBV5-4	many	TRBJ1-6	TGTGCCAGCAGCGCGGACAGGATCTCCTATAATTCACCCCTCCACTTT	CASSADRISYNSPLHF
.	TRBV19	.	TRBJ1-5	TGTGCCAGTGTTCGGGACAACTCCAATCAGCCCCAGCATTTT	CASVRDNSNQPQHF
TRBD2	TRBV3-1/TRBV3-2	.	TRBJ2-1	TGTGCCAGCAGCCAAGCAAAGGCTAGCGGGGGGGCCTACAATGAGCAGTTCTTC	CASSQAKASGGAYNEQFF
.	TRBV11-2	.	TRBJ1-1	TGTGCCAGCAGCCCCAGGCGGTATGGGGGCGGGAACACTGAAGCTTTCTTT	CASSPRRYGGGNTEAFF
.	TRBV3-1/TRBV3-2	.	TRBJ2-2	TGTGCCAGCAGCCACAACACCGGGGAGCTGTTTTTT	CASSHNTGELFF
TRBD1	TRBV10-3	few	TRBJ2-2	TGTGCCATCACGGGACAGGGTGGCACCGGGGAGCTGTTTTTT	CAITGQGGTGELFF
.	TRBV19	.	TRBJ2-7	TGTGCCAGTAAGGCCTCGAAGGACACACCCTCCTACGAGCAGTACTTC	CASKASKDTPSYEQYF
.	TRBV7-9	.	TRBJ2-6	TGTGCCAGCAGCTTACTAAGGGGAGATGGGGCCAACGTCCTGACTTTC	CASSLLRGDGANVLTF
.	TRBV7-2	.	TRBJ1-2	TGTGCCAGCAGCATAGGACTTGGGGGGGGCATTAACTATGGCTACACCTTC	CASSIGLGGGINYGYTF
.	TRBV6-5	.	TRBJ1-1	TGTGCCAGCTGGGGATGGAACACTGAAGCTTTCTTT	CASWGWNTEAFF
.	TRBV3-1/TRBV3-2	.	TRBJ1-5	TGTGCCAGCAGCGGGCGGGGGGCCGGTCAGCCCCAGCATTTT	CASSGRGAGQPQHF
TRBD2	TRBV25-1	.	TRBJ2-1	TGTGCCAGCAGGGGGACTAGCGGGGACAATGAGCAGTTCTTC	CASRGTSGDNEQFF
.	TRBV3-1/TRBV3-2	.	TRBJ1-6	TGTGCCAGCAGCCAAGACAGGGAGTCACCCCTCCACTTT	CASSQDRESPLHF
.	TRBV28	once	TRBJ1-4	TGTGCCAGCAGTTCGCCGCCGGGACGGGACGGGGGTGAAAAACTGTTTTTT	CASSSPPGRDGGEKLFF